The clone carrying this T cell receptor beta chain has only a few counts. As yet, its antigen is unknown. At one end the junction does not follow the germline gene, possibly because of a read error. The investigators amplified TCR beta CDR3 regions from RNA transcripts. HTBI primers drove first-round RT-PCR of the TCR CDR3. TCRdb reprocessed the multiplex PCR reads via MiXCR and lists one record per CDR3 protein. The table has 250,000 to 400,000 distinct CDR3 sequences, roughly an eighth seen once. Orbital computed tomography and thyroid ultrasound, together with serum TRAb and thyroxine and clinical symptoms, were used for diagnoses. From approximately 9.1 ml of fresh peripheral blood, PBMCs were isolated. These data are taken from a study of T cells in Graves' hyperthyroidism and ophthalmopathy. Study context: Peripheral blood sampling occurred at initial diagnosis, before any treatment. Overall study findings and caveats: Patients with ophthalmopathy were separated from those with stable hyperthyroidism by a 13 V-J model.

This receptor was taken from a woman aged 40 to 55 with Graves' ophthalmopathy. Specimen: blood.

CDR3 amino acids: CASSLAISSIYRGQNTVAFF. The CDR3 nucleotides read TGTGCCAGCAGCTTAGCAATATCTAGTATCTACAGGGGGCAGAACACTGTAGCTTTCTTT. J is TRBJ1-1 and V is TRBV7-2, with 9 bases fitting TRBD1. This CDR3 has 20 residues. Germline loops: CDR1 SGHTA, CDR2 FQGNSA.